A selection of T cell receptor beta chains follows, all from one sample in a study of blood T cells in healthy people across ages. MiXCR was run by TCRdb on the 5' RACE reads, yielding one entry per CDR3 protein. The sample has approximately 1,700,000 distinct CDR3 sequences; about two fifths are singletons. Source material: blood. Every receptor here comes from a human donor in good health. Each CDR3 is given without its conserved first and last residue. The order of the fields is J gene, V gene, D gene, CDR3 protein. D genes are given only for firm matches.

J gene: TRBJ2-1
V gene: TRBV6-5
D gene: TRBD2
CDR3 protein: ASSYPLLAGSPGEQF

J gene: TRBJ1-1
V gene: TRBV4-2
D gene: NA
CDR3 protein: ASSQALVGGGAF

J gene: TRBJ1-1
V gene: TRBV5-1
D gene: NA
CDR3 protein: ASSLGRGAEAEAF

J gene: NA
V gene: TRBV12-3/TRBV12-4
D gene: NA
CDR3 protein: ANSPPTYEQY

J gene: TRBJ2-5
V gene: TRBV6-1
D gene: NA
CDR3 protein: ASRASGQETQY

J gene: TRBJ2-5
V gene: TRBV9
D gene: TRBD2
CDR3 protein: ASSVSTSGYGQY

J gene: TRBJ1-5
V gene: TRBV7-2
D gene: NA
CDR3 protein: ASSLARDGGNQPQH

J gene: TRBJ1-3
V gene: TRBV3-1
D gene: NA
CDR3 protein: ASSQVHSGNTIY

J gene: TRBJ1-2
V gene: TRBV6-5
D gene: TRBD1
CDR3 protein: ASSFLQGTDGYT

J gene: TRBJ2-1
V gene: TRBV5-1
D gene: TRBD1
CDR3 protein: ASSFSPWDRGARQPYNEQF

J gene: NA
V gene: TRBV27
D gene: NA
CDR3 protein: ASSLFLRRGMKTQY

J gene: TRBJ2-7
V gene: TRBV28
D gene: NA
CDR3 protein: ASSYPRARDSYEQY

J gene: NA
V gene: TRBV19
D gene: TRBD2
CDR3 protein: ASSITEAGGDETQY

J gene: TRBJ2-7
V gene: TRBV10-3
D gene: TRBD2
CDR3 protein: AISEGRGTLQQY

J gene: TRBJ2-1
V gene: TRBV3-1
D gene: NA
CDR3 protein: ASSLVRASYNEQF

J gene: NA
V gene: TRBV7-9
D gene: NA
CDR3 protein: ASSLVEGGGEQY

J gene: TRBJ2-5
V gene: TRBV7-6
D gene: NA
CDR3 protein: ATVGGLEETQY

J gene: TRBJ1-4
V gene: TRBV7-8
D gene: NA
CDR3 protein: ASSLLLKATNEKLF

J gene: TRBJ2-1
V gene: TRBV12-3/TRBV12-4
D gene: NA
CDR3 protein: ASSLWTTGNEQF

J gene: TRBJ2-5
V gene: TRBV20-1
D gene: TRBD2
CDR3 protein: SAGLAGAFQETQY

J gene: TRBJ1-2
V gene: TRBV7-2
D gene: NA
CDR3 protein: ASSPRGFDGYT

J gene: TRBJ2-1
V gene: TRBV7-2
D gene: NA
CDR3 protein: ASSLVLGGRGDEQF

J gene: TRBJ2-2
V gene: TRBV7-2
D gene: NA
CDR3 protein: ASRPEVGPGELF

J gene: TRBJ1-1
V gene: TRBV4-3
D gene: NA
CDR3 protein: ASSRNAELENTEAF

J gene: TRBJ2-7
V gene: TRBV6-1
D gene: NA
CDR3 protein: ASFERGHYEQY

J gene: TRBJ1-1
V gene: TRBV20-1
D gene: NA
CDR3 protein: SARWRGNTEAF

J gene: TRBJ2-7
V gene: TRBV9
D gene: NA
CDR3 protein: ASSPTSRSMSYEQY

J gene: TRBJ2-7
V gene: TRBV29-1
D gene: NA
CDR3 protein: SVAPGDYYEQY